This T cell receptor beta chain was retrieved from a study of shared clonotypes between healthy human individuals. Terminally differentiated effector memory CD45RA+ cells were left out of the naive CD8 fraction, which was CD45RO-negative and positively selected for CCR7. Trimming took off 3 bases at V and 8 bases at J, with 13 bases between the two ends. The length of the CDR3 is 13 residues. Germline lookup yields CDR1 MDHEN and CDR2 SYDVKM. General study findings and limits: Naive subsets, compared against memory subsets, generally had larger estimated richness values.

Clones were read by immunoSEQ multiplex PCR, and TCRdb kept only the in-frame ones, dropping some. The sample includes about 610,000 clones, about 95% of them seen just once. Comments on this clone: Its antigen is currently unknown.

The chain carries TRBV28 and TRBJ1-2; D is undetermined. Sequenced input: naive CD8+ T cells sorted from blood. The sequence was obtained from a woman in her 30s in good health. The CDR3 sequence: CASSFWAAPGYTF. The CDR3 coding sequence is TGTGCCAGCAGTTTTTGGGCAGCCCCAGGCTACACCTTC.